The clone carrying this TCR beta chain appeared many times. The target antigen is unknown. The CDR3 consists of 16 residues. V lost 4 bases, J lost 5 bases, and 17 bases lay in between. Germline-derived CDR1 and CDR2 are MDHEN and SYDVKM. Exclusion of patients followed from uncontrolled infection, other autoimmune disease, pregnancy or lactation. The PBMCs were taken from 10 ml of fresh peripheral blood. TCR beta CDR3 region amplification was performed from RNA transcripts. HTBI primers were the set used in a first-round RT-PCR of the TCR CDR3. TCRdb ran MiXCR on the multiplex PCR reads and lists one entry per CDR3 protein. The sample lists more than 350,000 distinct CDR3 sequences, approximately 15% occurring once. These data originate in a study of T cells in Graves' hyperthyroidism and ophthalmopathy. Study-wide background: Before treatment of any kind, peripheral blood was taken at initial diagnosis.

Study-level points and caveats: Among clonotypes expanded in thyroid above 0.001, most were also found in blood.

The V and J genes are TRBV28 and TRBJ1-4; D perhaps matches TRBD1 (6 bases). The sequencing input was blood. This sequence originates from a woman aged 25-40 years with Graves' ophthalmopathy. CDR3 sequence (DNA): TGTGCCAGCAGTTCATTCTACAGGGTAGGGAATGAAAAACTGTTTTTT. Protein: CASSSFYRVGNEKLFF.